The rows below give T cell receptor beta chains drawn from one sample of a study of T cell responses to AZD1222 COVID-19 vaccine. Assay: immunoSEQ multiplex PCR; the TCRdb copy retains only in-frame clones and omits some. This repertoire shows approximately 130,000 clones, about 89% found once; its top ten account for over 9%. Sequencing was performed on peripheral blood, taken 28 days after the second AZD1222 dose. Receptor source: an adult who received the AZD1222 COVID-19 vaccine. CDR3s include the opening cysteine and the closing phenylalanine or tryptophan. The order of the fields is CDR3 DNA, CDR3 protein, D gene, V gene, J gene, clone size. The D gene is left open where the match is weak. Clone size, where shown, is once, few, many, or a class for clones that have expanded.

cdr3_nt: TGTGCCAGCAGCCTGGACGGCAGCCTGGGTAGCAATCAGCCCCAGCATTTT; cdr3_aa: CASSLDGSLGSNQPQHF; d_call: -; v_call: TRBV5-6; j_call: TRBJ1-5; clone_size: -
cdr3_nt: TGTGCCAGCAGTTACGTTGGCGGACTACCCCAAGGCGGAGCTTTCTTT; cdr3_aa: CASSYVGGLPQGGAFF; d_call: -; v_call: TRBV6-2/TRBV6-3; j_call: TRBJ1-1; clone_size: once
cdr3_nt: TGTGCCAGCTCACCTTCTGCACCAAATAGCAATCAGCCCCAGCATTTT; cdr3_aa: CASSPSAPNSNQPQHF; d_call: -; v_call: TRBV18; j_call: TRBJ1-5; clone_size: -
cdr3_nt: TGTGCCAGCAGCTTGACAGGCTCTGGGGCCAACGTCCTGACTTTC; cdr3_aa: CASSLTGSGANVLTF; d_call: -; v_call: TRBV5-6; j_call: TRBJ2-6; clone_size: -
cdr3_nt: TGCGCCAGCAGTGATGGGGATCGACGATCTGAAGCTTTCTTT; cdr3_aa: CASSDGDRRSEAFF; d_call: -; v_call: TRBV10-1; j_call: TRBJ1-1; clone_size: -
cdr3_nt: TGCGCCAGCAGCCAATTGACAGGGGCCTCTTCACCCCTCCACTTT; cdr3_aa: CASSQLTGASSPLHF; d_call: TRBD1; v_call: TRBV4-1; j_call: TRBJ1-6; clone_size: -
cdr3_nt: TGTGCCAGCAGTTACCAACAGGGGAACACTGAAGCTTTCTTT; cdr3_aa: CASSYQQGNTEAFF; d_call: -; v_call: TRBV6-5; j_call: TRBJ1-1; clone_size: -
cdr3_nt: TGTGCCAGTAGCCCCAGGGAAACAGGTCGAATCAATCAGCCCCAGCATTTT; cdr3_aa: CASSPRETGRINQPQHF; d_call: -; v_call: TRBV19; j_call: TRBJ1-5; clone_size: once
cdr3_nt: TGTGCCAGCAGCTTTACGGGAGCCACAGATACGCAGTATTTT; cdr3_aa: CASSFTGATDTQYF; d_call: -; v_call: TRBV7-6; j_call: TRBJ2-3; clone_size: -
cdr3_nt: TGTGCCAGCAGCTTAGAACTAGCGGGGAGCAATGAGCAGTTCTTC; cdr3_aa: CASSLELAGSNEQFF; d_call: TRBD2; v_call: TRBV11-2; j_call: TRBJ2-1; clone_size: -
cdr3_nt: TGTGCCAGTACCCCCCTGGACGGTGGAGTTAACTATGGCTACACCTTC; cdr3_aa: CASTPLDGGVNYGYTF; d_call: -; v_call: TRBV19; j_call: TRBJ1-2; clone_size: -
cdr3_nt: TGTGCCAGCAGCCGGACAGGGTCTGAAGCTTTCTTT; cdr3_aa: CASSRTGSEAFF; d_call: TRBD1; v_call: TRBV6-5; j_call: TRBJ1-1; clone_size: -
cdr3_nt: TGTGCCAGCAGTTTAGGTACTCAGCCCCAGCATTTT; cdr3_aa: CASSLGTQPQHF; d_call: -; v_call: TRBV12-3/TRBV12-4; j_call: TRBJ1-5; clone_size: -
cdr3_nt: TGTGCCAGCAAAGGAGGAGGGAACACTGAAGCTTTCTTT; cdr3_aa: CASKGGGNTEAFF; d_call: -; v_call: TRBV2; j_call: TRBJ1-1; clone_size: -
cdr3_nt: TGTGCCAGCAGTCCCGGGAGGGGAAACACCGGGGAGCTGTTTTTT; cdr3_aa: CASSPGRGNTGELFF; d_call: TRBD2; v_call: TRBV7-3; j_call: TRBJ2-2; clone_size: few
cdr3_nt: TGTGCCAGCAGTTTGGGTGTTGAAGCTTTCTTT; cdr3_aa: CASSLGVEAFF; d_call: -; v_call: TRBV12-3/TRBV12-4; j_call: TRBJ1-1; clone_size: few
cdr3_nt: TGTGCCAGTAGTATAGGCGAGAACCATGGGCCTCAGCATTTT; cdr3_aa: CASSIGENHGPQHF; d_call: -; v_call: TRBV19; j_call: TRBJ1-5; clone_size: -
cdr3_nt: TGTGCCAGCATGCTCGGCGGATACAATGAAAAACTGTTTTTT; cdr3_aa: CASMLGGYNEKLFF; d_call: -; v_call: TRBV6-5; j_call: TRBJ1-4; clone_size: once
cdr3_nt: TGTGCCAGCAGCTCGCGACTAGCGGGAGGAAACTACAATGAGCAGTTCTTC; cdr3_aa: CASSSRLAGGNYNEQFF; d_call: TRBD2; v_call: TRBV9; j_call: TRBJ2-1; clone_size: -
cdr3_nt: TGCGCCAGCAGCCAACAGGGCTCTAATTCACCCCTCCACTTT; cdr3_aa: CASSQQGSNSPLHF; d_call: -; v_call: TRBV10-2; j_call: TRBJ1-6; clone_size: once
cdr3_nt: TGTGCCAGCAGCTACTACCTAGGGGGCAAGGCGTCCTGGACCTACGAGCAGTACTTC; cdr3_aa: CASSYYLGGKASWTYEQYF; d_call: TRBD1; v_call: TRBV6-2/TRBV6-3; j_call: TRBJ2-7; clone_size: -
cdr3_nt: TGTGCCAGCAGCCATAGCGGGAGGACAGATACGCAGTATTTT; cdr3_aa: CASSHSGRTDTQYF; d_call: TRBD2; v_call: TRBV3-1/TRBV3-2; j_call: TRBJ2-3; clone_size: -
cdr3_nt: TGTGCCAGCTCACCATTGCGGAGTGAAAGCACAGATACGCAGTATTTT; cdr3_aa: CASSPLRSESTDTQYF; d_call: -; v_call: TRBV18; j_call: TRBJ2-3; clone_size: -
cdr3_nt: TGTGCCAGCAGCTCTCTAGGGACCTACTGGGAATCTGGAAACACCATATATTTT; cdr3_aa: CASSSLGTYWESGNTIYF; d_call: -; v_call: TRBV11-2; j_call: TRBJ1-3; clone_size: once